These T cell receptor beta chains were read from a single sample in a study of early T cells in non-severe SARS-CoV-2 infection. A single record per CDR3 protein comes from TCRdb applying MiXCR to the 5' RACE reads. The table has 75,000 to 80,000 distinct CDR3 sequences, around 11% seen once. This specimen was whole blood, taken at baseline. The receptors were gathered from an adult who was a healthcare worker with PCR-confirmed SARS-CoV-2 infection or an uninfected control (not recorded which). Both conserved end residues are part of each CDR3. A D gene is named only where the DNA matches it firmly. Not every row has a clone size; where given, it reads once, few, many or a size class.

cdr3_nt: TGTGCCAGCAGTTACTCCACAGGGGGCGGCTATGGCTACACCTTC; cdr3_aa: CASSYSTGGGYGYTF; d_call: TRBD1; v_call: TRBV6-2/TRBV6-3; clone_size: -; j_call: TRBJ1-2
cdr3_nt: TGTGCCAGCGGGCGGGGGGACACCGGAAACGAGCAGTACTTC; cdr3_aa: CASGRGDTGNEQYF; d_call: TRBD2; v_call: TRBV11-1; clone_size: few; j_call: TRBJ2-7
cdr3_nt: TGTGCTAGTGGTTTGGCCCCCGGCACAGATACGCAGTATTTT; cdr3_aa: CASGLAPGTDTQYF; d_call: -; v_call: TRBV12-5; clone_size: -; j_call: TRBJ2-3
cdr3_nt: TGTGCCAGCAGTTTAAACAGGGGTGAAGCTTTCTTT; cdr3_aa: CASSLNRGEAFF; d_call: TRBD1; v_call: TRBV27; clone_size: many; j_call: TRBJ1-1
cdr3_nt: TGTGCCATCGCCATACAGGGGGATGAAGCTTTCTTT; cdr3_aa: CAIAIQGDEAFF; d_call: TRBD1; v_call: TRBV10-3; clone_size: -; j_call: TRBJ1-1
cdr3_nt: TGTGCCAGCAGCCGGTACAGGGAGTCTTTCACCGGGGAGCTGTTTTTT; cdr3_aa: CASSRYRESFTGELFF; d_call: -; v_call: TRBV6-5; clone_size: -; j_call: TRBJ2-2
cdr3_nt: TGTGCCAGCGCCCATCTAGCTCGACATAGGGACACTGAAGCTTTCTTT; cdr3_aa: CASAHLARHRDTEAFF; d_call: -; v_call: TRBV28; clone_size: -; j_call: TRBJ1-1
cdr3_nt: TGTGCCAGCACCCTAAGGCGTCAGGTCAACACCGGGGAGCTGTTTTTT; cdr3_aa: CASTLRRQVNTGELFF; d_call: -; v_call: TRBV5-6; clone_size: many; j_call: TRBJ2-2
cdr3_nt: TGCAGGGCTAGAGATGCAGCGGGGGTATACAATGAGCAGTTCTTC; cdr3_aa: CRARDAAGVYNEQFF; d_call: TRBD2; v_call: TRBV20-1; clone_size: many; j_call: TRBJ2-1
cdr3_nt: TGTGCCAGCAGTCGCGGACAGGGCGCCGGGCCCCAGCATTTT; cdr3_aa: CASSRGQGAGPQHF; d_call: TRBD1; v_call: TRBV12-3/TRBV12-4; clone_size: -; j_call: TRBJ1-5
cdr3_nt: TGCAGTGCTAGATCAGACAGGGACGGGGGCTACACCTTC; cdr3_aa: CSARSDRDGGYTF; d_call: TRBD1; v_call: TRBV20-1; clone_size: few; j_call: TRBJ1-2
cdr3_nt: TGCAGTGCTCCCAGGGGGGCCATTAGCACAGATACGCAGTATTTT; cdr3_aa: CSAPRGAISTDTQYF; d_call: -; v_call: TRBV20-1; clone_size: few; j_call: TRBJ2-3
cdr3_nt: TGTGCCAGCAGAAGGACAGAGCTAAATTCACCCCTCCACTTT; cdr3_aa: CASRRTELNSPLHF; d_call: -; v_call: TRBV6-6; clone_size: -; j_call: TRBJ1-6
cdr3_nt: TGTGCCAGCAGTAGAGCCCCCGGGGGGCTTTACAATGAGCAGTTCTTC; cdr3_aa: CASSRAPGGLYNEQFF; d_call: -; v_call: TRBV25-1; clone_size: few; j_call: TRBJ2-1
cdr3_nt: TGTGCCAGCAGTCCTGCAGAGAATTCACCCCTCCACTTT; cdr3_aa: CASSPAENSPLHF; d_call: -; v_call: TRBV28; clone_size: few; j_call: TRBJ1-6
cdr3_nt: TGTGCCAGCAGCTGGGACTACAGCAATTCACCCCTCCACTTT; cdr3_aa: CASSWDYSNSPLHF; d_call: -; v_call: TRBV5-4; clone_size: -; j_call: TRBJ1-6
cdr3_nt: TGTGCCAGCAGCCCCGGGGACTCCTATAATTCACCCCTCCACTTT; cdr3_aa: CASSPGDSYNSPLHF; d_call: -; v_call: TRBV11-2; clone_size: many; j_call: TRBJ1-6
cdr3_nt: TGTGCCAGCAGTTACGGGGAGCGCTACACCTTC; cdr3_aa: CASSYGERYTF; d_call: -; v_call: TRBV6-5; clone_size: few; j_call: TRBJ1-2
cdr3_nt: TGTGCCAGCAGTTTTTGGGGGGCGCAAGGGAATGAGCAGTTCTTC; cdr3_aa: CASSFWGAQGNEQFF; d_call: -; v_call: TRBV28; clone_size: -; j_call: TRBJ2-1
cdr3_nt: TGCGCCAGCAGCCAAGATCCAGTTGGGAGCGGGGGGGCGTATACGCAGTATTTT; cdr3_aa: CASSQDPVGSGGAYTQYF; d_call: TRBD2; v_call: TRBV4-1; clone_size: -; j_call: TRBJ2-3
cdr3_nt: TGTGCCAGCAGTTACCACCACAGGGGAAGCGGCTATGGCTACACCTTC; cdr3_aa: CASSYHHRGSGYGYTF; d_call: TRBD1; v_call: TRBV6-2/TRBV6-3; clone_size: many; j_call: TRBJ1-2
cdr3_nt: TGTGCCAGCCGGGCCTCGGACTACCAAGAGACCCAGTACTTC; cdr3_aa: CASRASDYQETQYF; d_call: -; v_call: TRBV2; clone_size: many; j_call: TRBJ2-5
cdr3_nt: TGTGCCAGCAGCTCCGGTGGGACGGGCTACAATGAGCAGTTCTTC; cdr3_aa: CASSSGGTGYNEQFF; d_call: -; v_call: TRBV7-9; clone_size: few; j_call: TRBJ2-1
cdr3_nt: TGCGCCAGCACCACAACGGCCTTATCTAATTCACCCCTCCACTTT; cdr3_aa: CASTTTALSNSPLHF; d_call: -; v_call: TRBV4-3; clone_size: few; j_call: TRBJ1-6
cdr3_nt: TGCAGTGCTACCCGACTAGCTCCAGATACGCAGTATTTT; cdr3_aa: CSATRLAPDTQYF; d_call: TRBD2; v_call: TRBV20-1; clone_size: few; j_call: TRBJ2-3
cdr3_nt: TGTGCCAGCAGTTTTTCTGTTTCCTACGAGCAGTACTTC; cdr3_aa: CASSFSVSYEQYF; d_call: -; v_call: TRBV27; clone_size: many; j_call: TRBJ2-7
cdr3_nt: TGTGCCAGCAGTGACAGGCCCAGGGGGAATGAGCAGTTCTTC; cdr3_aa: CASSDRPRGNEQFF; d_call: TRBD1; v_call: TRBV6-1; clone_size: -; j_call: TRBJ2-1
cdr3_nt: TGCGCCAGCAGCTTGGAGGGCACGCACTATGGCTACACCTTC; cdr3_aa: CASSLEGTHYGYTF; d_call: -; v_call: TRBV5-1; clone_size: few; j_call: TRBJ1-2
cdr3_nt: TGCAGCGTTGAACAGGGGTTGGGTCCCAATGAGCAGTTCTTC; cdr3_aa: CSVEQGLGPNEQFF; d_call: -; v_call: TRBV29-1; clone_size: many; j_call: TRBJ2-1
cdr3_nt: TGTGCCAGCAGCCAAGGGCTTTCAACTCGATCCTACGAGCAGTACTTC; cdr3_aa: CASSQGLSTRSYEQYF; d_call: -; v_call: TRBV14; clone_size: -; j_call: TRBJ2-7
cdr3_nt: TGTGCCAGCAGCCAAGTGGTTGACAGGGGGCATAAAGCTTTCTTT; cdr3_aa: CASSQVVDRGHKAFF; d_call: TRBD1; v_call: TRBV3-1; clone_size: many; j_call: TRBJ1-1